The 16 T cell receptor beta chains reported below all come from one sample, sequenced in a study of CD8 T cells in ankylosing spondylitis (dated by TCRdb to between 2016 and 2019). Here is what the overall study found, with its caveats: A TCR beta motif made up of seven or eight highly homologous amino acid variants appeared to be characteristic of blood from ankylosing spondylitis patients.

The antigens of these receptors remain unknown. The library was obtained by 5' RACE. TCRdb records Illumina HiSeq 2500 as the sequencer. Using fastp trimming at Q25 and MiXCR clonotype assembly, TCRdb reanalyzed the public sequencing data and kept in-frame beta chains. Each record represents a unique CDR3 protein, reported with the most common genes and DNA among its rows. The sample yields under 550,000 distinct CDR3 sequences; 26% were counted once. The ten largest clones represent over 0.8% of the sample. Sequenced: blood, either unsorted or a sorted T cell fraction (not recorded which). The receptors derive from a male donor with ankylosing spondylitis.

V and J are TRBV14 and TRBJ2-3; 7 bases are a match to TRBD1. Germline CDR1 SGHDN, CDR2 FVKESK. The CDR3 length is 14 residues. V shed 4 bases and J 3 bases; nucleotides not matched to a gene: 4. CDR3 in amino acids: CASSPLQGTDTQYF. CDR3 sequence (DNA): TGTGCCAGCAGCCCCCTACAGGGGACAGATACGCAGTATTTT.

The chain combines TRBV5-1 with TRBJ2-1, with 7 bases lining up with TRBD1. Per the germline V gene, CDR1 is SGHRS and CDR2 is YFSETQ. V was pared by 4 bases and J by 2 bases, with 3 bases of the junction left unmatched. This CDR3 spans 14 amino acids. This CDR3 is CASSPDRPYNEQFF. For the CDR3, the DNA is TGCGCCAGCAGCCCGGACAGGCCCTACAATGAGCAGTTCTTC.

V is TRBV3-1 and J is TRBJ1-2; no clear D gene. CDR1 is LGHDT and CDR2 is YNNKEL in the germline V gene (reference sequence). Trimming took off 1 base at V and 1 base at J, with 13 bases between the two ends. The CDR3 is made up of 16 amino acids. CDR3 sequence reads: CASSQGSRSDNYGYTF. CDR3 DNA: TGTGCCAGCAGCCAAGGAAGCAGGAGTGATAACTATGGCTACACCTTC.

This clonotype was seen a few times. The chain links TRBV12-3 or TRBV12-4 to TRBJ1-5; D not certain. The CDR3 has 14 amino acids. The V end was cut by 0 bases, the J end by 3 bases, with 6 bases between. CDR3 sequence (DNA): TGTGCCAGCAGTTTAGCGGCACTCAATCAGCCCCAGCATTTT. Translated, it gives CASSLAALNQPQHF.

This chain joins TRBV12-3 or TRBV12-4 and TRBJ1-5; D not resolved. The ends were cut back, 2 bases at V and 3 bases at J, with 14 bases in the middle. This CDR3 spans 16 amino acids. The CDR3 protein is CASSLSGNYNNQPQHF. For the CDR3, the DNA is TGTGCCAGCAGTTTAAGCGGGAATTATAACAATCAGCCCCAGCATTTT.

This clonotype was counted between two and nine times. The chain recombines TRBV29-1 with TRBJ2-1; 10 positions match TRBD2. The CDR3 length is 15 residues. The ends lost 7 bases at V and 3 bases at J; junction bases unmatched: 9. Germline-derived CDR1 and CDR2 are SQVTM and ANQGSEA. As DNA, the CDR3 is TGCAGCGGCACAGGGGGACTAGCGATCTACAATGAGCAGTTCTTC. Residues: CSGTGGLAIYNEQFF.

The CDR3 DNA reads as TGTGCCAGCAGTGCGACAGGGGGCTTCACTGAAGCTTTCTTT. Protein: CASSATGGFTEAFF. The rearrangement uses TRBV12-3 or TRBV12-4 and TRBJ1-1; TRBD1 matches 10 bases. The J segment lost 4 bases and the V segment lost 5 bases, leaving 4 bases of the junction unmatched. The CDR3 consists of 14 residues.

This clonotype was detected a few times. The V call is TRBV2, the J call TRBJ2-5; D gene unclear. Trimming took 6 bases from V and 1 from J, leaving 15 bases between them. The CDR3 is 15 amino acids. Germline CDR1 is SNHLY and CDR2 is FYNNEI. CDR3 in amino acids: CASSQPGGPQETQYF. The CDR3 region has the DNA TGTGCCAGCAGCCAGCCGGGTGGTCCCCAAGAGACCCAGTACTTC.

The chain uses TRBV30 and TRBJ1-4, with 8 bases fitting TRBD1. Trimming took 7 bases from V and 7 from J; bases not matched to a gene: 5. The CDR3 contains 12 residues. Germline CDR1 is GTSNPN and CDR2 is SVGIG (reference sequence). The CDR3: CASGQGGEKLFF. In DNA, the CDR3 is TGTGCCTCCGGACAGGGAGGTGAAAAACTGTTTTTT.

The CDR3 sequence: CASRRDTDSNQPQHF. Here the CDR3 DNA reads TGCGCCAGCCGCCGGGACACAGATAGCAATCAGCCCCAGCATTTT. The J gene is TRBJ1-5, the V gene TRBV5-1; D may be TRBD1 (6 bases). CDR1 SGHRS and CDR2 YFSETQ come from the germline V gene. The V end lost 7 bases, the J end lost 0 bases, and 14 bases lay between the germline ends. The CDR3 is made up of 15 amino acids. Filled out from reference TRBV5-1 and TRBJ1-5, the complete variable domain reads KAGVTQTPRYLIKTRGQQVTLSCSPISGHRSVSWYQQTPGQGLQFLFEYFSETQRNKGNFPGRFSGRQFSNSRSEMNVSTLELGDSALYLCASRRDTDSNQPQHFGDGTRLSIL.

This chain links TRBV11-2 with TRBJ2-5, with D perhaps matching TRBD2 (6 bases). The CDR3 totals 14 residues. The V gene's germline CDR1 is SGHAT and CDR2 FQNNGV. V shed 3 bases and J shed 5 bases, with 13 bases lying between them. The DNA for the CDR3 is TGTGCCAGCAGCTTTGGGTCGGGGGAGGAGACCCAGTACTTC. Protein: CASSFGSGEETQYF.

DNA of the CDR3: TGTGCCACCAGTGATTCCCAGACAGGTGTAGCCAAAAACATTCAGTACTTC. It is translated as CATSDSQTGVAKNIQYF. V usage is TRBV24-1 and J usage is TRBJ2-4; D is perhaps TRBD1 (6 bases). Germline V gene data show CDR1 as KGHDR and CDR2 as SFDVKD. V shed 2 bases and J shed 0 bases, with 13 bases lying between them. The CDR3 has 17 amino acids.

The V gene is TRBV10-3, the J gene TRBJ2-3; TRBD2 matches at 14 bases. CDR1 is ENHRY and CDR2 is SYGVKD in the germline V gene. The CDR3 spans 14 residues. Unmatched junction bases numbered 5, after V lost 11 bases and J lost 4 bases. CDR3 DNA: TGTGCCGCGGCGGGACTAGCGGGAGCAGATACGCAGTATTTT. Protein sequence: CAAAGLAGADTQYF.

This chain joins TRBV6-1 and TRBJ1-1; weak D call: TRBD1 (6 bases). This CDR3 spans 16 amino acids. From germline, CDR1 is MNHNS and CDR2 SASEGT. The germline V and J ends were trimmed by 8 bases and 1 base, with 20 bases remaining between them. This chain's CDR3 is CASGMNRETRNTEAFF. The CDR3 bases are TGTGCCAGCGGTATGAACAGGGAAACGAGGAACACTGAAGCTTTCTTT.

This clonotype was picked up a small number of times. The gene calls are TRBV20-1 and TRBJ2-3; 14 bases align to TRBD2. The trim removed 5 bases at V and 14 bases at J, leaving 15 bases unmatched. The CDR3 runs to 15 residues. Germline V gene sequence: CDR1 DFQATT, CDR2 SNEGSKA (reference sequence). CDR3 bases: TGCAGTGCTTCAAGGACTAGCGGGAGGTCCCTGAGGTGGTATTTT. Translation: CSASRTSGRSLRWYF.

This rearrangement joins TRBV28 to TRBJ2-1, with TRBD2 matching over 7 bases. Germline lookup yields CDR1 MDHEN and CDR2 SYDVKM. V shed 3 bases and J 15 bases; nucleotides not matched to a gene: 23. The CDR3 loop spans 17 amino acids. CDR3 DNA: TGTGCCAGCAGTTTGGGCGGTTTCCTCGCGGGACTAACAGACTCGTTCTTC. Protein: CASSLGGFLAGLTDSFF.